This T cell receptor (beta chain) was found in a study of CD8 T cells in Susac syndrome. Random hexamers were used to reverse transcribe an amount of roughly 0.5 to 1 ug RNA. The method of amplification for TCR beta CDR3 was immunoSEQ multiplex PCR, covering 54 Vbeta and 13 Jbeta. Via MiXCR, TCRdb re-called the immunoSEQ multiplex PCR reads, giving one row per CDR3 protein. The repertoire holds 120,000 to 150,000 distinct CDR3 sequences, with about 94% as singletons. The CDR3 runs 14 residues. Germline V lookup: CDR1 LNHDA, CDR2 SQIVND (reference sequence). V was cut by 4 bases and J by 0 bases, with 7 bases left in between.

The source of this sequence is a human donor with Susac syndrome. The sequencing sample was made of CD4+ T cells from PBMCs. The chain employs TRBV19 and TRBJ2-1, with D perhaps given as TRBD1 or TRBD2 (5 bases each). Here the CDR3 reads CASSTGHSYNEQFF. CDR3 DNA: TGTGCCAGTAGTACGGGGCACTCCTACAATGAGCAGTTCTTC. The full variable domain, its missing parts supplied by reference TRBV19 and TRBJ2-1, is DGGITQSPKYLFRKEGQNVTLSCEQNLNHDAMYWYRQDPGQGLRLIYYSQIVNDFQKGDIAEGYSVSREKKESFPLTVTSAQKNPTAFYLCASSTGHSYNEQFFGPGTRLTVL.